Here is one T cell receptor beta chain with its context. What this receptor recognizes is not known. There are no base qualities to consult, and no much larger clone falls within one base. This sample stems from a study of CD8 T cells in ankylosing spondylitis (dated by TCRdb to 2015 to 2018). At the level of the whole study: T cell receptor beta repertoires were profiled in healthy donors and ankylosing spondylitis patients so that disease-linked TCR variants could be found. The full study cohort comprised 20 to 25 ankylosing spondylitis patients and 85 to 120 healthy donors. Samples of peripheral blood were taken, and for ankylosing spondylitis patients, synovial fluid was collected as well. The study at large found these results: Some of the motif variants had been reported before in the synovial fluid and blood of reactive arthritis patients, a finding that suggests common disease-initiation mechanisms. The disease-linked clones had a CD8+ phenotype and were found at relatively low frequencies in peripheral blood. Significant enrichment of the disease-linked clones was reported in matched synovial fluid samples from ankylosing spondylitis patients. Blood from ankylosing spondylitis patients appeared to be characterized by a TCR beta motif made up of 8 or 9 highly homologous amino acid variants.

The CDR3 contains 18 residues, cysteine and phenylalanine counted. The sequence is cut down to CDR3 DNA, 54 bases in frame from base 1. Via the germline V gene (reference sequence), CDR1 is SGHAT and CDR2 FQDESV. At the junction V is shortened by 7 bases and J by 3 bases; bases outside the gene matches: 16. Sequencing used an Illumina HiSeq 2500. TCR beta libraries were prepared by quantitative 5'-RACE with molecular barcodes. The authors processed their data as follows. To identify disease-linked TCR variants, a new computational method was used, one built on a probabilistic model of VDJ rearrangement. TCRdb cleaned the public reads at Q25 with fastp, built clones with MiXCR and kept in-frame beta chains. Each CDR3 protein appears once, grouped with its most common genes and DNA. None of the V and J calls come from the authors' own analysis; TCRdb made them. In all, the sample holds under 950,000 distinct CDR3 sequences, and 19% of those were seen once. Around a fifth of the sample goes to the ten largest clones.

Sample: blood, either unsorted or a sorted T cell fraction (not recorded which). The clonotype was recovered from a male donor with ankylosing spondylitis. The chain is encoded by TRBV11-1 joined to TRBJ2-5; 11 bases in between match TRBD1. The CDR3 loop reads CASTRTGGSIHGEETQYF. The sequenced DNA: TGTGCCAGCACCCGGACAGGGGGCTCAATTCACGGAGAAGAGACCCAGTACTTC.